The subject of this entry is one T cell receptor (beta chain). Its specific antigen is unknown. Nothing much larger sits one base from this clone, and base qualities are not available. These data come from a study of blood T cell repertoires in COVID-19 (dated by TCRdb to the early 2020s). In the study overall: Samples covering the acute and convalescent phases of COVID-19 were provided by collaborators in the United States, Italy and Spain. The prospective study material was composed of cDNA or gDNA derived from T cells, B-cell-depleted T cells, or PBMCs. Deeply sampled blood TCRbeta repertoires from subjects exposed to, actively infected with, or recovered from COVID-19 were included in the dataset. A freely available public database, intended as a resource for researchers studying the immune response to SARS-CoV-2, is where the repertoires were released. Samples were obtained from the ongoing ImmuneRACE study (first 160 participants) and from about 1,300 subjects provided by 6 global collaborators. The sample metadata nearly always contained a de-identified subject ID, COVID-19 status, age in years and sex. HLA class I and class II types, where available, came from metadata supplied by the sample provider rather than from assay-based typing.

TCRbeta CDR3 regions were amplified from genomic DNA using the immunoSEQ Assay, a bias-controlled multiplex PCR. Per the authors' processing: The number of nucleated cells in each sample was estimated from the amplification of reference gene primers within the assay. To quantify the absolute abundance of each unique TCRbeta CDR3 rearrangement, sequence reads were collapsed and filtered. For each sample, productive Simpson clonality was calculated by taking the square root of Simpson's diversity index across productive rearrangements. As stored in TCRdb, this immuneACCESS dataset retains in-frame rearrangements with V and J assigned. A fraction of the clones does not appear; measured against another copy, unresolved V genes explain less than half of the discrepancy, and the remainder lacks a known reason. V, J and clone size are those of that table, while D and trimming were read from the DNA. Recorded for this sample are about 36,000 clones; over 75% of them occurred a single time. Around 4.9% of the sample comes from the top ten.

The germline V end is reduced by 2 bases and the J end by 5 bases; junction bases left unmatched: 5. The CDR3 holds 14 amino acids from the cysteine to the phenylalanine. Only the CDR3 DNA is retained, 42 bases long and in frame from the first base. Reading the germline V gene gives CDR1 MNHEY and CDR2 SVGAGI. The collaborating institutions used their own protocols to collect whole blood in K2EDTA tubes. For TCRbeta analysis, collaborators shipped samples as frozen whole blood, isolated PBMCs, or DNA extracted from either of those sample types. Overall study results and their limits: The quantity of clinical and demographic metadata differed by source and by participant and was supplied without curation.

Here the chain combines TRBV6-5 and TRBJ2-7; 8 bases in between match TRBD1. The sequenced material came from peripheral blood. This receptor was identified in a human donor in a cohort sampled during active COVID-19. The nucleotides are TGTGCCAGCAGTTACGGGGACAGGATCCACGAGCAGTACTTC. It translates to CASSYGDRIHEQYF.